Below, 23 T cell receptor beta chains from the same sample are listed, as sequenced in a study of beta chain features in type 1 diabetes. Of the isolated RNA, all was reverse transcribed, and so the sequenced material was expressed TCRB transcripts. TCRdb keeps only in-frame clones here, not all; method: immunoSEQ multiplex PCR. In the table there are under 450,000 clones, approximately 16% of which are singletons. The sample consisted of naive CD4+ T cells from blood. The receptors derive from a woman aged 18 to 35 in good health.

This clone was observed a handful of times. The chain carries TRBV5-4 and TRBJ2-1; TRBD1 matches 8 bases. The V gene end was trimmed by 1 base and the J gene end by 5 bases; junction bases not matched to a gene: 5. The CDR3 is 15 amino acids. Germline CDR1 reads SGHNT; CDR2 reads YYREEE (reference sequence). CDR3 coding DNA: TGTGCCAGCAGCTTGCAGGGGGCGCGGAACAATGAGCAGTTCTTC. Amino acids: CASSLQGARNNEQFF.

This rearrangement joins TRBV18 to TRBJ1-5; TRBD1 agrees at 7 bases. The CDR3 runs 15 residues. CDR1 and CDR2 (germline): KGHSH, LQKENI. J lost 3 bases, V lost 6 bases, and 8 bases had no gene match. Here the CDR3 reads CASSTDRANNQPQHF. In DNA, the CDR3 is TGTGCCAGCTCCACCGACAGGGCAAACAATCAGCCCCAGCATTTT.

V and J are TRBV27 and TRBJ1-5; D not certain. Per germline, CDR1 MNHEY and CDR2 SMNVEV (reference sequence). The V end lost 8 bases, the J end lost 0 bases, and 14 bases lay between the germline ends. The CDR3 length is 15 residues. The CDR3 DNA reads TGTGCCAGCGGCAGGTACACTGATAGCAATCAGCCCCAGCATTTT. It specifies CASGRYTDSNQPQHF.

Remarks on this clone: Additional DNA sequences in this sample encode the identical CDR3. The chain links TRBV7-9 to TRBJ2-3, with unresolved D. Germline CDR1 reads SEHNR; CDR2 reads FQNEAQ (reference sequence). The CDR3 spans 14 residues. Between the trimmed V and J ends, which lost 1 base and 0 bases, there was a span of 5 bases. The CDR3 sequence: CASSLDSSTDTQYF. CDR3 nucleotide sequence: TGTGCCAGCAGCTTAGATTCAAGCACAGATACGCAGTATTTT.

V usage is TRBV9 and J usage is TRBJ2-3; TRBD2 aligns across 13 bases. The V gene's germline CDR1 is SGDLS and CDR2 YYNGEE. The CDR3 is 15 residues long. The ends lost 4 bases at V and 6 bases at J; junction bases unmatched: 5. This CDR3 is CASSSTSGRVDTQYF. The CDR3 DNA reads TGTGCCAGCAGCTCCACTAGCGGGAGGGTGGATACGCAGTATTTT.

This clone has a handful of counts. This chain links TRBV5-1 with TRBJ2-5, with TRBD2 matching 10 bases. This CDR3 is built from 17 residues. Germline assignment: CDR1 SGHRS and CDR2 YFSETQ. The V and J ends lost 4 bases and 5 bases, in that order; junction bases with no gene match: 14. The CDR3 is CASSPGQLAGARETQYF. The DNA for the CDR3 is TGCGCCAGCAGCCCTGGACAGCTAGCGGGAGCTCGGGAGACCCAGTACTTC.

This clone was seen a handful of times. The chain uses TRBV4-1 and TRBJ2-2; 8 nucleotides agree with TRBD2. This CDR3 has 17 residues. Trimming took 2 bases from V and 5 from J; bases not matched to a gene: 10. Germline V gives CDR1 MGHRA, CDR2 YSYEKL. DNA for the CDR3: TGCGCCAGCAGCCAACCTAGAGCGGGAGTCTCTACCGGGGAGCTGTTTTTT. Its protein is CASSQPRAGVSTGELFF.

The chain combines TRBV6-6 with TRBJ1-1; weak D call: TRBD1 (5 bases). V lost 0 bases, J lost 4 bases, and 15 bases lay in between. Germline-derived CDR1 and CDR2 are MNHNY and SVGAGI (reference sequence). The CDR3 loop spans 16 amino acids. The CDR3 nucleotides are TGTGCCAGCAGTTACTCGAATACAGGTGAAGGCACTGAAGCTTTCTTT. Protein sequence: CASSYSNTGEGTEAFF.

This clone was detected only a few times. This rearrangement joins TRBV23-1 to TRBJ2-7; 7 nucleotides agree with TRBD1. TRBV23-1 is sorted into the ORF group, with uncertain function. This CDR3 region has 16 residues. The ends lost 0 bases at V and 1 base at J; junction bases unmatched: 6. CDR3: CASSQSTGAPSYEQYF. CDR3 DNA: TGCGCCAGCAGTCAATCTACAGGGGCCCCGTCCTACGAGCAGTACTTC.

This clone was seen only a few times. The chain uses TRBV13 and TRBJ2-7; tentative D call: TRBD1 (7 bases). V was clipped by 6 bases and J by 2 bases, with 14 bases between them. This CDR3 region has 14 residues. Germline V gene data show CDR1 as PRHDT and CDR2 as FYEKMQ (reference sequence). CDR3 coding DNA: TGTGCCAGCAGGCGGGGCGGGACAGCCTACGAGCAGTACTTC. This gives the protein CASRRGGTAYEQYF.

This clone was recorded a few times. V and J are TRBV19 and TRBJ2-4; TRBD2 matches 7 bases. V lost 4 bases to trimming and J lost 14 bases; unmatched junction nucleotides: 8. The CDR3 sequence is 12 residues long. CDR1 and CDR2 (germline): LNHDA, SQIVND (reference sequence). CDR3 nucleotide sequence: TGTGCCAGTAGTACGACCGGACTAGTCGAGTACTTC. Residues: CASSTTGLVEYF.

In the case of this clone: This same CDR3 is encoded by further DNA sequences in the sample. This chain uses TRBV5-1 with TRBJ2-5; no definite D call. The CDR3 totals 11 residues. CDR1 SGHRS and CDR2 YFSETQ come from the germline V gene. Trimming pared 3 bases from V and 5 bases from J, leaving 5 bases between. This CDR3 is CASSSQETQYF. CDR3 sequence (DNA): TGCGCCAGCAGCTCTCAGGAGACCCAGTACTTC. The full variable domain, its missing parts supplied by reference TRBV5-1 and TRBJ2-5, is KAGVTQTPRYLIKTRGQQVTLSCSPISGHRSVSWYQQTPGQGLQFLFEYFSETQRNKGNFPGRFSGRQFSNSRSEMNVSTLELGDSALYLCASSSQETQYFGPGTRLLVL.

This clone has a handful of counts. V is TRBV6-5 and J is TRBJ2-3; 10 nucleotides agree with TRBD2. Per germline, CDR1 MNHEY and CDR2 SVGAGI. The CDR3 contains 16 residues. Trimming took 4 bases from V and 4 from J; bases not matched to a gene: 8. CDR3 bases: TGTGCCAGCAGTTCCTTGGCTAGCGGGGGCTCAGATACGCAGTATTTT. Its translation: CASSSLASGGSDTQYF.

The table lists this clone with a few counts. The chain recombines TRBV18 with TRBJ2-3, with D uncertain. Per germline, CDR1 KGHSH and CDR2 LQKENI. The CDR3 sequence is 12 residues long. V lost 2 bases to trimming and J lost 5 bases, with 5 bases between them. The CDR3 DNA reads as TGTGCCAGCTCACCATTCTTAGATACGCAGTATTTT. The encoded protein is CASSPFLDTQYF. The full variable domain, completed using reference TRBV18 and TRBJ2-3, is NAGVMQNPRHLVRRRGQEARLRCSPMKGHSHVYWYRQLPEEGLKFMVYLQKENIIDESGMPKERFSAEFPKEGPSILRIQQVVRGDSAAYFCASSPFLDTQYFGPGTRLTVL.

CDR3 sequence reads: CASSEGTASYEQYF. CDR3 nucleotides: TGCGCCAGCAGTGAGGGGACAGCCTCCTACGAGCAGTACTTC. The J gene is TRBJ2-7, the V gene TRBV10-2, with 7 positions matching TRBD1. This CDR3 region has 14 residues. V lost 2 bases and J lost 0; bases outside the gene matches: 1. The germline CDR1 and CDR2 sequences are WSHSY and SAAADI.

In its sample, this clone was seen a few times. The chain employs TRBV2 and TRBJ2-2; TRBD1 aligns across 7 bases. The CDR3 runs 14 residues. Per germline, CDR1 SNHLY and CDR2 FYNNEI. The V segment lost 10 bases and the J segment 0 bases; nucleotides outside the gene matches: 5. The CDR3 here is CATQGRSNTGELFF. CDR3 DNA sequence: TGTGCCACACAGGGGCGATCGAACACCGGGGAGCTGTTTTTT.

The CDR3 DNA reads TGTGCCAGCAGTTCAACAGGGACGGGGGAGACCCAGTACTTC. This encodes CASSSTGTGETQYF. The gene calls are TRBV11-2 and TRBJ2-5, with D tentatively TRBD1 (6 bases). Germline V gives CDR1 SGHAT, CDR2 FQNNGV. Trimming removed 6 bases at V and 5 bases at J, with 16 bases between. The CDR3 spans 14 residues.

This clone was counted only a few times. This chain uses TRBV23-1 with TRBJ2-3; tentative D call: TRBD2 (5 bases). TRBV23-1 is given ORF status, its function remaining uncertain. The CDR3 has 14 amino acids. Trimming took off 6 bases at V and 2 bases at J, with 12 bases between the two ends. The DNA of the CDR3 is TGCGCCAGCAGCTGCTGCCGGGACACAGATACGCAGTATTTT. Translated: CASSCCRDTDTQYF.

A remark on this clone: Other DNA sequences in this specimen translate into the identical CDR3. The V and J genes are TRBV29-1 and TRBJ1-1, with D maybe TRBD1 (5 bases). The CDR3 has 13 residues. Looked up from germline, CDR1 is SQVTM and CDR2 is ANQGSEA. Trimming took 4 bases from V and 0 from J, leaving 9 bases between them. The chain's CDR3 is CSVGGLMNTEAFF. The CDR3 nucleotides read TGCAGCGTTGGGGGCCTCATGAACACTGAAGCTTTCTTT.

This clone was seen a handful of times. CDR3 in amino acids: CASSVAPLPRDTQYF. CDR3 in DNA: TGTGCCAGCAGCGTAGCGCCCCTACCGAGGGATACGCAGTATTTT. The V gene is TRBV9, the J gene TRBJ2-3; D is ambiguous. Germline CDR1 is SGDLS and CDR2 is YYNGEE. This CDR3 spans 15 amino acids. V was shortened by 0 bases and J by 6 bases, with 14 bases between the two germline ends. Complete variable domain (other parts from reference TRBV9 and TRBJ2-3): DSGVTQTPKHLITATGQRVTLRCSPRSGDLSVYWYQQSLDQGLQFLIQYYNGEERAKGNILERFSAQQFPDLHSELNLSSLELGDSALYFCASSVAPLPRDTQYFGPGTRLTVL.

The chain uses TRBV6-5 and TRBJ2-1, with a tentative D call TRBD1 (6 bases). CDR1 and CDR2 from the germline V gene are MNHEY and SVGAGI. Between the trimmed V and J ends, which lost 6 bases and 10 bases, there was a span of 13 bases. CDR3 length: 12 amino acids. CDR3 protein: CASRGRGGEQFF. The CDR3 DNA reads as TGTGCCAGCAGGGGCAGGGGCGGCGAGCAGTTCTTC.

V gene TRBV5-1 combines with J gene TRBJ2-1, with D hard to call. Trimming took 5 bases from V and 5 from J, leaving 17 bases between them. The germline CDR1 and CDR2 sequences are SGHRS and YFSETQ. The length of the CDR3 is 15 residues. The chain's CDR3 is CASSPSRTRDNEQFF. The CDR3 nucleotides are TGCGCCAGCAGTCCCTCTAGAACCCGAGACAATGAGCAGTTCTTC.

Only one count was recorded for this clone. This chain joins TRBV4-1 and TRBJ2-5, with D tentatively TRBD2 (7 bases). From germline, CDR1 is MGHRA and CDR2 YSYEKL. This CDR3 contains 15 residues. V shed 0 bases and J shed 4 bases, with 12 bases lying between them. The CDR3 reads CASSQEGGALETQYF. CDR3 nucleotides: TGCGCCAGCAGCCAAGAAGGGGGGGCTCTAGAGACCCAGTACTTC.